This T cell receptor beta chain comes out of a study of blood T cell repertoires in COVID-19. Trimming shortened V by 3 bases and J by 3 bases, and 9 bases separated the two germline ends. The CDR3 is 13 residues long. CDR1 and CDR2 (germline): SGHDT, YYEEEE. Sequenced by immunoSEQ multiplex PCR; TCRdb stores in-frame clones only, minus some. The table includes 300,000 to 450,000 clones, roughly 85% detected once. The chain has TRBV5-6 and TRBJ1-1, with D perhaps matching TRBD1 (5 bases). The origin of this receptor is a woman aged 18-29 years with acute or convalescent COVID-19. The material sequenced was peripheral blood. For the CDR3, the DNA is TGTGCCAGCAGCTGGGCGGGGGACACTGAAGCTTTCTTT. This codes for CASSWAGDTEAFF.